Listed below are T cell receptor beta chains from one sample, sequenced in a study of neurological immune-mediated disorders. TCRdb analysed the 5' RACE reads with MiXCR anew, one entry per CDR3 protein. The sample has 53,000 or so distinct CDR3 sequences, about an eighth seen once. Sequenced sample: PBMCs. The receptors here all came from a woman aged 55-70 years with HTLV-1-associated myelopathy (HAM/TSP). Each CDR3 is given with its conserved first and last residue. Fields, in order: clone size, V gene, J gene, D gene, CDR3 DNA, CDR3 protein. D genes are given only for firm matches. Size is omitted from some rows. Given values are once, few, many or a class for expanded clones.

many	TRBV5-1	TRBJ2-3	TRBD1	TGCGCCAGCAGCTTGGGACAGGGGATGACAGATACGCAGTATTTT	CASSLGQGMTDTQYF
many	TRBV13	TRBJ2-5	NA	TGTGCCAGCAGCTTAAGGGGGTCATCTTTTAGGGAGACCCAGTACTTC	CASSLRGSSFRETQYF
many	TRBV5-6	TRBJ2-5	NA	TGTGCCAGCAGCTTGGAGGGACGCCAGCGTGGGGAGACCCAGTACTTC	CASSLEGRQRGETQYF
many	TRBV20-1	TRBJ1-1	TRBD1	TGCAGTGCTACCGGGACAGGGTTTCAAGCTTTCTTT	CSATGTGFQAFF
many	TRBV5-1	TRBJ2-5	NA	TGCGCCAGCAGCAAAAGGGACCAAGAGACCCAGTACTTC	CASSKRDQETQYF
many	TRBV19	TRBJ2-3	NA	TGTGCCAGTAGTAGATTGGACAGTAGCACAGATACGCAGTATTTT	CASSRLDSSTDTQYF
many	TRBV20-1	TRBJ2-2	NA	TGCAGTGCAGGGAGGACCGGGGAGCTGTTTTTT	CSAGRTGELFF
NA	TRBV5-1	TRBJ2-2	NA	TGCGCCAGCAGCCCTAGTACCTCAGGGGGGGGGCTGTTTTTT	CASSPSTSGGGLFF
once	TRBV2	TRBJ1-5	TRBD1	TGTGCCAGCAGTTCACAGGGGATAAGCAATCAGCCCCAGCATTTT	CASSSQGISNQPQHF
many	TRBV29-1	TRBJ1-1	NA	TGCAGCGGCCTAACAGGAGATAATAACACTGAAGCTTTCTTT	CSGLTGDNNTEAFF
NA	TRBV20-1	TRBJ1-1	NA	TGCAGTGCTAGAAAAGGCGGGGGCAACGCTGAAGCTTTCTTT	CSARKGGGNAEAFF
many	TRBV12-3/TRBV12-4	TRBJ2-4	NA	TGTGCCAGCGGGGCCCCGGAGTTGGGCAAAAACATTCAGTACTTC	CASGAPELGKNIQYF
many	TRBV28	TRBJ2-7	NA	TGCGCCAGCAGCTCCCCGGGGACCAGCTCCTACGAGCAGTACTTC	CASSSPGTSSYEQYF
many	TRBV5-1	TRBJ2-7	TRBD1	TGCGCCAGCAGCGGAACCGGGACAGGCTACGAGCAGTACTTC	CASSGTGTGYEQYF
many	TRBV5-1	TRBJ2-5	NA	TGCGCCAGTAGGACAGAAGAGACCCAGTACTTC	CASRTEETQYF
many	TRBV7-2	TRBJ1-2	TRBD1	TGTGCCAGCAGCCCAGTCCCGGGACAGGGGACTCTTAACTATGGCTACACCTTC	CASSPVPGQGTLNYGYTF
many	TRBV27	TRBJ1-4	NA	TGTGCCAGCAGGCCGGTTGGGGCAGGGACTAATGAAAAACTGTTTTTT	CASRPVGAGTNEKLFF
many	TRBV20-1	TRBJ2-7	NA	TGCAGTGCTCTCCTGGCGGAAGAGCAGTACTTC	CSALLAEEQYF
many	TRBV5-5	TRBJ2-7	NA	TGTGCCAGCAGCTTGGTTCCAGGGGCCGGCTACGAGCAGTACTTC	CASSLVPGAGYEQYF
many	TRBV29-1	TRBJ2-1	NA	TGCAGCGTTGGAAGCTCCTACAATGAGCAGTTCTTC	CSVGSSYNEQFF
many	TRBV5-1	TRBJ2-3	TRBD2	TGCGCCAGCAGCCGAGGGGACTACCCTCACGCAGATACGCAGTATTTT	CASSRGDYPHADTQYF
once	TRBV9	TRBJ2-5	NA	TGTGCCAGCAGCGTAGATTCGGGGGAGACCCAGTACTTC	CASSVDSGETQYF
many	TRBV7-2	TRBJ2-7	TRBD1	TGTGCCAGCAGCTTAGGTCTCGACAGGGGGCATGAGCAGTACTTC	CASSLGLDRGHEQYF
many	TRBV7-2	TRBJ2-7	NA	TGTGCCAGCAGCTCCAGGACGGGTTCCTACGAGCAGTACTTC	CASSSRTGSYEQYF
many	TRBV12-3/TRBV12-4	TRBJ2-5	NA	TGTGCCAGCAGTTTTAAGTTTCAAGAGACCCAGTACTTC	CASSFKFQETQYF
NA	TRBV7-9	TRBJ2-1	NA	TGTGCCAGCAGCATCCAACTAGTCAGAGGCAATGAGCAGTTCTTC	CASSIQLVRGNEQFF
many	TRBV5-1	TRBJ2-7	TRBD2	TGCGCCAGCAGCCCCCGTGCGGGAGTATCCTACGAGCAGTACTTC	CASSPRAGVSYEQYF
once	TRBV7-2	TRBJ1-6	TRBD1	TGTGCCAGCAGCTACGGACAGGGGGGGTCACCCCACTTT	CASSYGQGGSPHF
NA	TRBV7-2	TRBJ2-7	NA	TGTGCCAGCAGCTCCGACGCCTACGAGCAGTACTTC	CASSSDAYEQYF
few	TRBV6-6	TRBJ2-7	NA	TGTGCCAGCAGTCTAGGGGGGGCCTCCTACGAGCAGTACTTC	CASSLGGASYEQYF
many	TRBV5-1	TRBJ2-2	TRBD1	TGCGCCTGGACAGGGCCCTCAAACACCGGGGAGCTGTTTTTT	CAWTGPSNTGELFF
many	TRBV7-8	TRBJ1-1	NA	TGTGCCAGCAGCTTATCGCGACCCGGGGCCGGCGAAGCTTTCTTT	CASSLSRPGAGEAFF
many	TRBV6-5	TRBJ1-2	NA	TGTGCCAGCAGTCGCCCCGGAGGACGGGGGACAAGCGGCTACACCTTC	CASSRPGGRGTSGYTF
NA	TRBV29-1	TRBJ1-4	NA	TGCAGCGTTGCAAATGTCGCAACTAATGAAAAACTGTTTTTT	CSVANVATNEKLFF
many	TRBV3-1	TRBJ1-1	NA	TGTGCCAGCAGCCTATCCAAAATGGGGGCTGAAGCTTTCTTT	CASSLSKMGAEAFF
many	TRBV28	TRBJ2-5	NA	TGTGCCAGCGGGGGTAGAGGTGCGGCCCAGTACTTC	CASGGRGAAQYF
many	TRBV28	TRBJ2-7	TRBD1	TGTGCCAGCAGTTCCCTACCCCAGGGGGCCCTCTCCTACGAGCAGTACTTC	CASSSLPQGALSYEQYF
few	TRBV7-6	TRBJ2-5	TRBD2	TGTGCCAGCAGCTCCTTGACGGGAGGGAACCTCCAAGAGACCCAGTACTTC	CASSSLTGGNLQETQYF
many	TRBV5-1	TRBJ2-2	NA	TGCGCCAGCAGCCCGGGACTCCAACTAATTAACACCGGGGAGCTGTTTTTT	CASSPGLQLINTGELFF
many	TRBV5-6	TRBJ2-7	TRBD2	TGTGCCAGCGGTTCCTGGGGGGGAACTAAAGACGAGCAGTACTTC	CASGSWGGTKDEQYF
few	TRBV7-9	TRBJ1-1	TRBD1	TGTGCCAGCAGCCCAGAGGGACAGGCGAACACTGAAGCTTTCTTT	CASSPEGQANTEAFF
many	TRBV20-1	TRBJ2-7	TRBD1	TGCAGTGCAAACAGGGGAACTGGCTCCTACGAGCAGTACTTC	CSANRGTGSYEQYF
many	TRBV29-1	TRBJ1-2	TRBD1	TGCAGCGTTGATTCGGGACAGGGCACACCTAACTATGGCTACACCTTC	CSVDSGQGTPNYGYTF
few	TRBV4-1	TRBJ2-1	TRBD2	TGCGCCAGCAGCCCCTTGGGACTAGCCGGTGAGCAGTTCTTC	CASSPLGLAGEQFF
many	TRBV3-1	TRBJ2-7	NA	TGTGCCAGCAGCCACCTACTAGTAGGTAGCTACGAGCAGTACTTC	CASSHLLVGSYEQYF